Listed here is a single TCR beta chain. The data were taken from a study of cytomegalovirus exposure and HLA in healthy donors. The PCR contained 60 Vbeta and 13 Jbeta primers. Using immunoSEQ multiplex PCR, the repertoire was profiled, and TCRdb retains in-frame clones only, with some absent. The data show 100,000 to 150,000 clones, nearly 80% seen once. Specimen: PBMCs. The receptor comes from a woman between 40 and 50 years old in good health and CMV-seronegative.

The CDR3 spells CASSWSGKETQYF. The CDR3 DNA reads as TGTGCCAGCAGTTGGAGCGGTAAAGAGACCCAGTACTTC. V gene TRBV27 combines with J gene TRBJ2-5; TRBD2 is a possible D gene (5 bases). CDR1 and CDR2 from the germline V gene are MNHEY and SMNVEV (reference sequence). Trimming took 4 bases from V and 3 from J, leaving 9 bases between them. This CDR3 has 13 amino acids.